The 27 T cell receptor beta chains presented below share a single source sample, sequenced in a study of blood T cell repertoires in COVID-19. Only in-frame clones appear in the TCRdb table, and some are missing; sequencing was by immunoSEQ multiplex PCR. This table has under 70,000 clones, about 88% appearing once. Material for sequencing was PBMCs or T cells enriched from blood (not recorded which). The source of these receptors is a woman aged 35 to 49 who had recovered from COVID-19.

The V gene is TRBV5-1, the J gene TRBJ2-3, with D uncertain. The V end was cut by 2 bases, the J end by 1 base, with 8 bases between. The CDR3 runs 14 residues. The germline V gene encodes CDR1 SGHRS and CDR2 YFSETQ. The CDR3 sequence: CASSLLQRTDTQYF. In nucleotides, the CDR3 is TGCGCCAGCAGCTTATTACAGCGCACAGATACGCAGTATTTT.

The J gene is TRBJ2-5, the V gene TRBV5-1; 7 bases line up with TRBD2. The CDR3 extends over 16 amino acids. Germline CDR1 SGHRS, CDR2 YFSETQ. The V segment lost 4 bases and the J segment 4 bases; nucleotides outside the gene matches: 13. This chain's CDR3 is CASSPTTGGSVETQYF. CDR3 nucleotide sequence: TGCGCCAGCAGCCCTACCACCGGGGGGTCCGTAGAGACCCAGTACTTC.

The chain uses TRBV29-1 and TRBJ2-5; 13 bases fit TRBD2. CDR3 length: 16 amino acids. Trimming took 5 bases from V and 5 from J; bases not matched to a gene: 11. Per germline, CDR1 SQVTM and CDR2 ANQGSEA. The CDR3 region has the DNA TGCAGCGTTTTAGAGAGACTAGCGGGGGGCGGGGAGACCCAGTACTTC. Its protein is CSVLERLAGGGETQYF.

V gene TRBV18 combines with J gene TRBJ1-5; 8 nucleotides align to TRBD1. Germline trimming cut 0 bases from V and 3 bases from J; bases unmatched to any gene: 4. The CDR3 is made up of 16 amino acids. CDR1 KGHSH and CDR2 LQKENI come from the germline V gene. The DNA for the CDR3 is TGTGCCAGCTCACCACCGGGGACAGGCCTCAATCAGCCCCAGCATTTT. Translation gives CASSPPGTGLNQPQHF.

This chain connects TRBV27 to TRBJ1-1; D is ambiguous. CDR3 length equals 14 residues. V lost 5 bases, J lost 5 bases, and 15 bases lay in between. Germline CDR1 MNHEY, CDR2 SMNVEV (reference sequence). CDR3 region: CASSPPGSGTEAFF. The CDR3 nucleotides are TGTGCCAGCAGTCCCCCGGGGAGCGGGACTGAAGCTTTCTTT.

The chain recombines TRBV9 with TRBJ2-5, with D possibly being TRBD1 (7 bases). This CDR3 region has 14 residues. Deletions cut 3 bases from V and 9 bases from J, with 18 bases between. The V gene's germline CDR1 is SGDLS and CDR2 YYNGEE. CDR3 bases: TGTGCCAGCAGCGGATCCGGGGGCCAGGGGGCCCAGTACTTC. Protein: CASSGSGGQGAQYF.

This clone was detected once. V gene TRBV6-5 combines with J gene TRBJ2-3, with a possible D match to TRBD2 (6 bases). The CDR3 loop spans 14 amino acids. Germline values: CDR1 MNHEY, CDR2 SVGAGI. V shed 5 bases and J shed 3 bases, with 12 bases lying between them. CDR3: CASSTGTWTDTQYF. The CDR3, as DNA: TGTGCCAGCAGTACCGGGACTTGGACAGATACGCAGTATTTT.

This sequence joins TRBV25-1 and TRBJ1-4, with 7 bases matching TRBD1. V was pared by 4 bases and J by 3 bases, with 2 bases of the junction left unmatched. This CDR3 is 14 amino acids long. Germline V CDR1 and CDR2: MGHDK, SYGVNS. CDR3 amino acids: CASSGTGANEKLFF. The CDR3 DNA reads as TGTGCCAGCAGTGGAACAGGGGCTAATGAAAAACTGTTTTTT.

This rearrangement joins TRBV19 to TRBJ2-5, with 9 nucleotides matching TRBD1. The CDR3 length is 13 residues. The germline gives CDR1 LNHDA, CDR2 SQIVND (reference sequence). Losses at the gene ends were 5 bases for V and 6 bases for J; bases not matched to a gene: 4. CDR3 bases: TGTGCCAGTAGTGCGGGACAGGGTCAGACCCAGTACTTC. Protein product: CASSAGQGQTQYF.

In this sample, this clone turned up once. V gene TRBV2 combines with J gene TRBJ2-5; 8 bases are shared with TRBD1. The CDR3 covers 15 residues. Looked up from germline, CDR1 is SNHLY and CDR2 is FYNNEI. Trimming removed 7 bases from V and 4 bases from J; junction bases left unmatched: 11. The CDR3, as DNA: TGTGCCAGCAAACTTGGACAGGGATATAGAGAGACCCAGTACTTC. The encoded protein is CASKLGQGYRETQYF. The whole variable domain, filled in from reference TRBV2 and TRBJ2-5, reads EPEVTQTPSHQVTQMGQEVILRCVPISNHLYFYWYRQILGQKVEFLVSFYNNEISEKSEIFDDQFSVERPDGSNFTLKIRSTKLEDSAMYFCASKLGQGYRETQYFGPGTRLLVL.

The CDR3 DNA reads TGTGCCAGCAGTGACGGAGACCAGGGTTTCCAGTTCTTC. It specifies CASSDGDQGFQFF. The chain recombines TRBV6-4 with TRBJ2-1; D perhaps matches TRBD1 (5 bases). Germline-derived CDR1 and CDR2 are MRHNA and SNTAGT. The CDR3 totals 13 residues. Trimming cost V 2 bases and J 13 bases, with 15 bases left between them.

The chain combines TRBV27 with TRBJ1-3; D gene ambiguous. The CDR3 totals 15 residues. Trimming took off 10 bases at V and 2 bases at J, with 18 bases between the two ends. Germline V gene sequence: CDR1 MNHEY, CDR2 SMNVEV (reference sequence). CDR3 sequence reads: CATRPTVSPGNTIYF. CDR3 nucleotide sequence: TGTGCCACCCGACCAACAGTGAGCCCTGGAAACACCATATATTTT.

The V gene is TRBV12-5, the J gene TRBJ2-7; a weak D match, TRBD2 (6 bases). Germline assignment: CDR1 LGHNT and CDR2 FRNRAP. There are 13 residues in the CDR3. Trimming took off 0 bases at V and 9 bases at J, with 12 bases between the two ends. The chain's CDR3 is CASGLVRELGQYF. CDR3 nucleotides: TGTGCTAGTGGTTTGGTACGGGAGTTGGGGCAGTACTTC.

The chain has TRBV3-1 (or the pseudogene TRBV3-2) and TRBJ1-1; unclear D gene. The CDR3 has 12 residues. Trimming pared 4 bases from V and 5 bases from J, leaving 8 bases between. Germline-derived CDR1 and CDR2 are LGHDT and YNNKEL (reference sequence). The CDR3: CASSRPGTEAFF. The CDR3 DNA is TGTGCCAGCAGCCGTCCGGGGACTGAAGCTTTCTTT.

The chain employs TRBV12-3 or TRBV12-4 and TRBJ2-1; D might be TRBD2 (6 bases). The CDR3 spans 12 residues. V gave up 4 bases and J gave up 10 bases, with 11 bases separating them. CDR3 amino acids: CASSWRGDEQFF. The CDR3 DNA reads as TGTGCCAGCAGTTGGAGGGGAGACGAGCAGTTCTTC.

CDR3 region: CASSINRALSGNTIYF. In nucleotides, the CDR3 is TGTGCCAGTAGTATCAACCGAGCCCTCTCTGGAAACACCATATATTTT. The V and J genes are TRBV19 and TRBJ1-3; D not certain. Germline V gene data show CDR1 as LNHDA and CDR2 as SQIVND (reference sequence). Trimming pared 3 bases from V and 0 bases from J, leaving 12 bases between. The length of the CDR3 is 16 residues.

Here the CDR3 reads CASSTLFWAEAFF. The CDR3 DNA sequence: TGTGCCAGTAGTACCCTGTTCTGGGCGGAAGCTTTCTTT. The chain joins TRBV19 to TRBJ1-1; no reliable D call. V lost 4 bases and J lost 8, with 14 bases in between. This CDR3 contains 13 residues. Germline CDR1 LNHDA, CDR2 SQIVND (reference sequence).

The chain joins TRBV10-3 to TRBJ1-1; D gene ambiguous. CDR3 length: 13 amino acids. Trimming pared 3 bases from V and 5 bases from J, leaving 10 bases between. The germline CDR1 and CDR2 sequences are ENHRY and SYGVKD. The CDR3 DNA reads TGTGCCATCAGTGAACTGACGAGGACTGAAGCTTTCTTT. This translates into CAISELTRTEAFF.

The chain couples TRBV7-2 to TRBJ1-5, with 7 bases identical to TRBD1. Germline V gene data show CDR1 as SGHTA and CDR2 as FQGNSA. J lost 9 bases, V lost 5 bases, and 7 bases had no gene match. The length of the CDR3 is 13 residues. The CDR3 sequence is CASSIDHRGPQHF. The CDR3 DNA sequence: TGTGCCAGCAGCATAGACCACAGGGGGCCCCAGCATTTT.

The chain employs TRBV5-1 and TRBJ2-3; D possibly corresponds to TRBD2 (6 bases). This CDR3 is 14 amino acids long. Germline CDR1 and CDR2: SGHRS and YFSETQ. V was clipped by 4 bases and J by 0 bases, with 9 bases between them. CDR3 in DNA: TGCGCCAGCAGCCCGGGACTTAGCACAGATACGCAGTATTTT. The encoded protein is CASSPGLSTDTQYF.

The rearrangement uses TRBV6-5 and TRBJ2-7, with 10 bases fitting TRBD1. The V gene's germline CDR1 is MNHEY and CDR2 SVGAGI. The CDR3 has 15 residues. J was trimmed by 7 bases and V by 10 bases; bases with no gene match: 16. The chain's CDR3 is CAISPRDRGSGEQYF. CDR3 bases: TGTGCCATCAGCCCCCGGGACAGGGGTTCGGGTGAGCAGTACTTC.

For this clone: A read error may account for a junction end that differs from germline. The rearrangement links TRBV29-1 to TRBJ1-1; 7 positions agree with TRBD1. The CDR3 is 10 residues long. Germline V gene lookup returns CDR1 SQVTM and CDR2 ANQGSEA. The CDR3 bases are TGCAGCGGACAGGGCACTGGAGCTTTCTTT. Translating gives CSGQGTGAFF.

This chain links TRBV11-2 with TRBJ2-2; 8 nucleotides match TRBD2. The germline CDR1 and CDR2 sequences are SGHAT and FQNNGV. This CDR3 is 15 amino acids long. J was trimmed by 3 bases and V by 6 bases; bases with no gene match: 6. In DNA form, the CDR3 reads TGTGCCAGCAGGCCGAGCGGGGGTTACACCGGGGAGCTGTTTTTT. It specifies CASRPSGGYTGELFF.

This rearrangement joins TRBV4-1 to TRBJ2-3, with 8 bases identical to TRBD1. The V gene end was trimmed by 5 bases and the J gene end by 0 bases; junction bases not matched to a gene: 4. Looked up from germline, CDR1 is MGHRA and CDR2 is YSYEKL. CDR3 length: 15 amino acids. This CDR3 is CASSNRGRSTDTQYF. The CDR3 DNA follows: TGCGCCAGCAGCAACAGGGGGAGGAGCACAGATACGCAGTATTTT.

V and J are TRBV6-4 and TRBJ2-2; D remains ambiguous. V was trimmed by 4 bases and J by 0 bases, leaving 9 bases between them. This CDR3 region has 15 residues. Germline V CDR1 and CDR2: MRHNA, SNTAGT. The CDR3 DNA reads as TGTGCCAGCAGTGTCGGCGGTACGAACACCGGGGAGCTGTTTTTT. Its protein product is CASSVGGTNTGELFF.

V and J are TRBV7-9 and TRBJ2-7; D is uncertain. V lost 3 bases and J 7 bases, leaving 16 bases between the germline ends. CDR1 is SEHNR, CDR2 FQNEAQ, per germline (reference sequence). The CDR3 sequence is 14 residues long. The CDR3 DNA reads as TGTGCCAGCAGCTTTGACTTCTTATCAGTAGAGCAGTACTTC. Amino acids: CASSFDFLSVEQYF. Full variable domain (missing parts from reference TRBV7-9 and TRBJ2-7): DTGVSQNPRHKITKRGQNVTFRCDPISEHNRLYWYRQTLGQGPEFLTYFQNEAQLEKSRLLSDRFSAERPKGSFSTLEIQRTEQGDSAMYLCASSFDFLSVEQYFGPGTRLTVT.

V is TRBV6-4 and J is TRBJ2-1; TRBD2 matches 9 bases. Germline lookup yields CDR1 MRHNA and CDR2 SNTAGT. Trimming removed 2 bases from V and 1 base from J; junction bases left unmatched: 0. This CDR3 comprises 15 residues. Written as DNA, the CDR3 is TGTGCCAGCAGTGACGCGGGGGGGTCCTACAATGAGCAGTTCTTC. Protein sequence: CASSDAGGSYNEQFF.